This T cell receptor (beta chain) was recorded in a study of T-cell reconstitution after alpha-beta-depleted transplantation in children. Preparing the TCRbeta library involved the use of unique molecular identifiers. TCRdb ran MiXCR on the PCR reads and lists one entry per CDR3 protein. The table lists almost 500,000 distinct CDR3 sequences, 10% to 13% of them singletons. The germline V and J ends were trimmed by 3 bases and 0 bases, with 15 bases remaining between them. The CDR3 has 17 residues. Per the germline V gene, CDR1 is KGHSH and CDR2 is LQKENI. This clonotype was seen a handful of times. The V call is TRBV18, the J call TRBJ2-1, with TRBD1 as a possible D gene (6 bases). The TCR comes from a child younger than 10 with inherited bone marrow failure, due to receive a stem cell transplant. Sequences were derived from PBMCs, sampled before TCRalphabeta/CD19-depleted stem cell transplant. CDR3: CASSPTPDRSSYNEQFF. The CDR3 region has the DNA TGTGCCAGCTCACCGACTCCCGACAGGAGCTCCTACAATGAGCAGTTCTTC.